A selection of T cell receptor beta chains follows, all from one sample in a study of blood T cell repertoires in COVID-19. Data came from immunoSEQ multiplex PCR; TCRdb stores just in-frame clones and leaves some out. This table has about 82,000 clones, roughly 80% appearing once. Input material: peripheral blood. The source of these receptors is a woman aged 40 to 55 with active or convalescent COVID-19. Both conserved end residues are part of each CDR3. The order of the fields is clone size, D gene, V gene, J gene, CDR3 protein, CDR3 DNA. A D gene is named only where the DNA matches it firmly. The size field is filled for only some rows; it gives once, few, many or a size class.

clone_size: NA; d_call: NA; v_call: TRBV7-2; j_call: TRBJ1-1; cdr3_aa: CASSLVSVRNTEAFF; cdr3_nt: TGTGCCAGCAGCTTAGTATCAGTAAGGAACACTGAAGCTTTCTTT
clone_size: NA; d_call: NA; v_call: TRBV9; j_call: TRBJ1-1; cdr3_aa: CASGARVSAEAFF; cdr3_nt: TGTGCCAGCGGCGCCAGGGTTTCTGCTGAAGCTTTCTTT
clone_size: NA; d_call: TRBD1; v_call: TRBV6-2/TRBV6-3; j_call: TRBJ2-7; cdr3_aa: CASSYPGDRPTYEQYF; cdr3_nt: TGTGCCAGCAGTTATCCCGGGGACAGGCCTACCTACGAGCAGTACTTC
clone_size: NA; d_call: TRBD2; v_call: TRBV29-1; j_call: TRBJ2-1; cdr3_aa: CSVGTGTSGKRSSYNEQFF; cdr3_nt: TGCAGCGTTGGAACCGGGACTAGCGGGAAGCGGAGCTCCTACAATGAGCAGTTCTTC
clone_size: NA; d_call: TRBD1; v_call: TRBV6-5; j_call: TRBJ1-2; cdr3_aa: CASSTWDRGYGYTF; cdr3_nt: TGTGCCAGCAGTACGTGGGACAGGGGCTATGGCTACACCTTC
clone_size: NA; d_call: TRBD1; v_call: TRBV10-3; j_call: TRBJ2-6; cdr3_aa: CAISQDRGLGANVLTF; cdr3_nt: TGTGCCATCAGTCAGGACAGGGGCCTCGGGGCCAACGTCCTGACTTTC
clone_size: NA; d_call: NA; v_call: TRBV9; j_call: TRBJ2-3; cdr3_aa: CASSGRASSTDTQYF; cdr3_nt: TGTGCCAGCAGCGGGAGGGCTTCTAGCACAGATACGCAGTATTTT
clone_size: NA; d_call: NA; v_call: TRBV4-3; j_call: TRBJ1-6; cdr3_aa: CASSQAARGSVNSPLHF; cdr3_nt: TGCGCCAGCAGCCAAGCTGCCAGGGGATCGGTTAATTCACCCCTCCACTTT
clone_size: NA; d_call: NA; v_call: TRBV7-2; j_call: TRBJ2-1; cdr3_aa: CASSLVPRGLSHNEQFF; cdr3_nt: TGTGCCAGCAGCTTAGTTCCGCGGGGGCTCTCCCATAATGAGCAGTTCTTC
clone_size: NA; d_call: TRBD1; v_call: TRBV4-3; j_call: TRBJ1-5; cdr3_aa: CASSQDARTGGNQPQHF; cdr3_nt: TGCGCCAGCAGCCAAGATGCGCGGACAGGAGGTAATCAGCCCCAGCATTTT
clone_size: few; d_call: NA; v_call: TRBV27; j_call: TRBJ2-7; cdr3_aa: CASSLGHEQYF; cdr3_nt: TGTGCCAGCAGTTTAGGGCACGAGCAGTACTTC
clone_size: NA; d_call: TRBD1; v_call: TRBV19; j_call: TRBJ2-1; cdr3_aa: CASTEGQLYNEQFF; cdr3_nt: TGTGCCAGCACCGAGGGACAGCTCTACAATGAGCAGTTCTTC
clone_size: many; d_call: NA; v_call: TRBV3-1/TRBV3-2; j_call: TRBJ1-1; cdr3_aa: CASSLGDTEAFF; cdr3_nt: TGTGCCAGCAGCCTAGGAGACACTGAAGCTTTCTTT
clone_size: NA; d_call: NA; v_call: TRBV30; j_call: TRBJ1-5; cdr3_aa: CAWKERASNQPQHF; cdr3_nt: TGTGCCTGGAAAGAGCGGGCAAGCAATCAGCCCCAGCATTTT
clone_size: NA; d_call: NA; v_call: TRBV11-2; j_call: TRBJ2-2; cdr3_aa: CASSLHRDELFF; cdr3_nt: TGTGCCAGCAGCTTACACAGGGATGAGCTGTTTTTT
clone_size: NA; d_call: TRBD1; v_call: TRBV18; j_call: TRBJ1-1; cdr3_aa: CASSPGTGTEAFF; cdr3_nt: TGTGCCAGCTCACCAGGGACAGGGACTGAAGCTTTCTTT
clone_size: NA; d_call: NA; v_call: TRBV6-6; j_call: TRBJ1-5; cdr3_aa: CASSYGSGGNQPQHF; cdr3_nt: TGTGCCAGCAGTTACGGGTCAGGGGGCAATCAGCCCCAGCATTTT